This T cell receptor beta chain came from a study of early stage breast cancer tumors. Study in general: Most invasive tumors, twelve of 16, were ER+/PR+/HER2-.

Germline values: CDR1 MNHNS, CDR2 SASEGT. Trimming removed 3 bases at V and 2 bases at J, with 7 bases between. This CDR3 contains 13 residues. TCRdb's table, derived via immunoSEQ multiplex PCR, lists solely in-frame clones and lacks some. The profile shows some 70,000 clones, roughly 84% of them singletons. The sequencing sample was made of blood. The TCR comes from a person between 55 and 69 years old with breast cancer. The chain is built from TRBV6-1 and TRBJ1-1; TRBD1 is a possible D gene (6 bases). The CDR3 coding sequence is TGTGCCAGCAGTGAGGGGACAAACACTGAAGCTTTCTTT. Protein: CASSEGTNTEAFF.